This T cell receptor (beta chain) was retrieved from a study of spatial heterogeneity in lung cancer. This clonotype was recorded many times. A unique molecular identifier was carried by every single TCR cDNA molecule. TCRdb reprocessed the 5' RACE reads via MiXCR and lists one record per CDR3 protein. This table has tens of thousands of distinct CDR3 sequences, more than 5% appearing once. The time point: sample taken at primary tumor resection. Samples were donated by 72 untreated early-stage non-small cell lung cancer patients. In each case, whole RNA from tumor, nontumor lung or frozen PBMC was sequenced unsorted. The CDR3 length is 13 residues. Germline V gives CDR1 MNHEY, CDR2 SVGAGI. The ends were cut back, 6 bases at V and 3 bases at J, with 10 bases in the middle.

The sequence derives from a male donor with early-stage non-small cell lung cancer. Sequencing was performed on PBMCs, taken at surgery. The chain links TRBV6-5 to TRBJ2-3; either TRBD1 or TRBD2 may supply D (5 bases each). The CDR3 DNA follows: TGTGCCAGCAGGGGGGACGGAACAGATACGCAGTATTTT. Its protein is CASRGDGTDTQYF.